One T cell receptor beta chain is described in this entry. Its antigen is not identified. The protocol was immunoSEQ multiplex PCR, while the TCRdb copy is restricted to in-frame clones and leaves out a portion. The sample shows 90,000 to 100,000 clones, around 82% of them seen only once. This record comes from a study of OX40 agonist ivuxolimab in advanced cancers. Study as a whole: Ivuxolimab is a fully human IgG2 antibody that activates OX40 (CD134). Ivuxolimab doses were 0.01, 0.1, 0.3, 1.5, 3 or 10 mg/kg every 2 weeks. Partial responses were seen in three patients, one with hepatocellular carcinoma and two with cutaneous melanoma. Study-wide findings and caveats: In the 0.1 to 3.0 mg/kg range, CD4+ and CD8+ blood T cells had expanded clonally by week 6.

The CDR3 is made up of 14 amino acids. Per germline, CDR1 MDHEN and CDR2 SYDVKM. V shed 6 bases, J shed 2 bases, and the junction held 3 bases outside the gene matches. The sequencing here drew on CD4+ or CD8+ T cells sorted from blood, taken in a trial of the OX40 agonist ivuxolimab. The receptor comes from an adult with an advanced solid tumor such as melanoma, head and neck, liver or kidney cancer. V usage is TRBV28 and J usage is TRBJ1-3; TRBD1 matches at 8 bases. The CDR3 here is CASRGQAAGNTIYF. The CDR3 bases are TGTGCCAGCAGGGGACAGGCTGCTGGAAACACCATATATTTT.